This T cell receptor beta chain is drawn from a study of human T cells and chemical hapten exposure. Study summary: Sensitization involved placing 2% DPC onto an approximately 2 cm by approximately 2 cm region of upper inner arm skin.

The germline CDR1 and CDR2 sequences are SGHRS and YFSETQ. The V gene lost 3 bases and the J gene lost 8 bases, with 11 bases spanning the gap. The CDR3 has 13 residues. TCRdb re-derived calls from the RACE reads in MiXCR, one entry per CDR3 protein. The table includes about 380,000 distinct CDR3 sequences, about 6.9% detected once. The time point was: patch test 2, 6 weeks after DPC sensitization. The treatment was: therapeutic diphenylcyclopropenone sensitization with weekly scalp DPC. The TCR comes from a woman aged 18-29 years with alopecia areata. Some clones in this sample may be carry-over from other donors' samples. This sequence joins TRBV5-1 and TRBJ1-4; no clear D gene. This specimen consisted of whole blood, obtained in connection with sensitization to the hapten diphenylcyclopropenone (DPC). The CDR3 region has the DNA TGCGCCAGCAGCTCCGGACCCCCGGAAAAACTGTTTTTT. Its translation: CASSSGPPEKLFF. The whole variable domain, filled in from reference TRBV5-1 and TRBJ1-4, reads KAGVTQTPRYLIKTRGQQVTLSCSPISGHRSVSWYQQTPGQGLQFLFEYFSETQRNKGNFPGRFSGRQFSNSRSEMNVSTLELGDSALYLCASSSGPPEKLFFGSGTQLSVL.